The 12 T cell receptor beta chains below come from one sample, sequenced in a study of blood T cell repertoires in COVID-19. The method was immunoSEQ multiplex PCR; TCRdb's version includes in-frame clones alone and lacks a portion of them. This sample has approximately 350,000 clones, with 80% to 90% found just once. Sequenced material: PBMCs or T cells enriched from blood (not recorded which). Receptor source: a man aged 18-30 years who had recovered from COVID-19.

CDR3 coding DNA: TGTGCCAGCAATAAAGCCGAGGAGCTGTTTTTT. It specifies CASNKAEELFF. The chain joins TRBV12-3 or TRBV12-4 to TRBJ2-2, with unresolved D. The CDR3 is 11 amino acids. Trimming took off 7 bases at V and 10 bases at J, with 10 bases between the two ends.

CDR3 amino acids: CSVDQGTRFVSTDTQYF. The CDR3 region has the DNA TGCAGCGTTGATCAAGGGACTAGATTTGTCAGCACAGATACGCAGTATTTT. V and J are TRBV29-1 and TRBJ2-3, with 8 bases lining up with TRBD2. The V gene end was trimmed by 3 bases and the J gene end by 0 bases; junction bases not matched to a gene: 11. The CDR3 runs 17 residues. Germline V gene lookup returns CDR1 SQVTM and CDR2 ANQGSEA.

Notes on this clone: Relative to the germline gene, one junction end is altered; a read error may explain this. V usage is TRBV6-5 and J usage is TRBJ2-7, with D perhaps matching TRBD2 (5 bases). Germline loops: CDR1 MNHEY, CDR2 SVGAGI. This CDR3 comprises 13 residues. CDR3 residues: CASILNPGVGMSF. The CDR3 DNA follows: TGTGCCAGCATCCTTAACCCTGGAGTCGGGATGTCCTTC.

The chain recombines TRBV28 with TRBJ2-1; D is possibly TRBD2 (6 bases). V gave up 1 base and J gave up 7 bases, with 11 bases separating them. The CDR3 loop spans 14 amino acids. Germline V lookup: CDR1 MDHEN, CDR2 SYDVKM. CDR3 region: CASSLSGSWNEQFF. The CDR3 DNA reads as TGTGCCAGCAGTTTATCCGGGAGTTGGAATGAGCAGTTCTTC.

Comments on this clone: The junction departs from the called germline gene at one end, perhaps through a read error. V is TRBV9 and J is TRBJ2-3, with 14 bases aligning to TRBD2. The CDR3 loop spans 16 amino acids. In germline, CDR1 is SGDLS, CDR2 YYNGEE. Written as DNA, the CDR3 is TGTGCCACCAGCAGGGGACTAGCGGGAGTAGGCGATACGCAGTATTTT. Translating gives CATSRGLAGVGDTQYF.

The V gene is TRBV12-3 or TRBV12-4, the J gene TRBJ2-7; D is possibly TRBD1 (6 bases). The CDR3 runs to 13 residues. Trimming took off 3 bases at V and 6 bases at J, with 12 bases between the two ends. The chain's CDR3 is CASSFRGLGEQYF. The CDR3 DNA sequence: TGTGCCAGCAGTTTCAGGGGCTTAGGCGAGCAGTACTTC.

The table lists this clone with a count of one. The gene calls are TRBV27 and TRBJ1-3; D gene ambiguous. This CDR3 has 14 amino acids. V gave up 5 bases and J gave up 3 bases, with 11 bases separating them. CDR1 and CDR2 (germline): MNHEY, SMNVEV (reference sequence). The CDR3 reads CASSPSWSGNTIYF. The DNA for the CDR3 is TGTGCCAGCAGTCCCTCGTGGAGTGGAAACACCATATATTTT.

This chain joins TRBV9 and TRBJ2-2, with D unclear. This CDR3 is built from 13 residues. V lost 4 bases, J lost 0 bases, and 4 bases lay in between. CDR1 is SGDLS, CDR2 YYNGEE, per germline. This CDR3 reads CASSSANTGELFF. CDR3 DNA: TGTGCCAGCAGCTCCGCGAACACCGGGGAGCTGTTTTTT.

The rearrangement joins TRBV18 to TRBJ2-1; D is possibly TRBD2 (7 bases). The ends were cut back, 3 bases at V and 8 bases at J, with 14 bases in the middle. The CDR3 consists of 14 residues. Germline CDR1 and CDR2: KGHSH and LQKENI. In DNA, the CDR3 is TGTGCCAGCTCACCGGGGGGGGGCCGCGATGAGCAGTTCTTC. This translates into CASSPGGGRDEQFF.

The chain recombines TRBV12-3 or TRBV12-4 with TRBJ1-1; D unclear. V was clipped by 8 bases and J by 2 bases, with 12 bases between them. The CDR3 is 13 residues long. The CDR3, as DNA: TGTGCCAGCTTCGGGGTGATAAACACTGAAGCTTTCTTT. Its protein product is CASFGVINTEAFF.

The chain couples TRBV5-1 to TRBJ1-2; D ambiguous. The CDR3 totals 14 residues. Germline loops: CDR1 SGHRS, CDR2 YFSETQ. Trimming stripped 4 bases from V and 4 bases from J, with 14 bases between. In DNA form, the CDR3 reads TGCGCCAGCAGCCCGTCCGGGGAGGGCTATGGCTACACCTTC. Translating it yields CASSPSGEGYGYTF.

V gene TRBV5-1 combines with J gene TRBJ1-6; D remains ambiguous. V lost 8 bases and J 7 bases, leaving 13 bases between the germline ends. Germline lookup yields CDR1 SGHRS and CDR2 YFSETQ. The CDR3 consists of 13 residues. CDR3 bases: TGCGCCAGTTACGACGAGGGAAATTCACCCCTCCACTTT. Its translation: CASYDEGNSPLHF.